The 20 T cell receptor beta chains below were found in one sample sequenced in a study of cytomegalovirus exposure and HLA in healthy donors. Vbeta (60) and Jbeta (13) primers were used in the PCR. Only in-frame clones appear in the TCRdb table, and some are missing; sequencing was by immunoSEQ multiplex PCR. This table holds some 110,000 clones, 65% to 75% found once. Source material: PBMCs. These receptors were taken from a man aged 30 to 39 in good health and CMV-seropositive.

The chain combines TRBV5-5 with TRBJ2-4; TRBD1 agrees at 7 bases. V shed 0 bases, J shed 5 bases, and the junction held 5 bases outside the gene matches. This CDR3 region has 15 residues. CDR1 is SGHKS, CDR2 YYEKEE, per germline (reference sequence). CDR3: CASSLATGVENIQYF. The CDR3 DNA reads as TGTGCCAGCAGCTTGGCCACAGGGGTCGAAAACATTCAGTACTTC.

This chain connects TRBV18 to TRBJ2-5; no clear D. The J call could be wrong; TRBJ2-7 is a better fit for the DNA end. The germline V gene encodes CDR1 KGHSH and CDR2 LQKENI. The length of the CDR3 is 13 residues. In DNA form, the CDR3 reads TGTGCCAGCTCACCAGCAGCGAACTACGAGCAGTACTTC. Translation gives CASSPAANYEQYF.

The chain carries TRBV19 and TRBJ1-1; TRBD1 aligns across 8 bases. The germline gives CDR1 LNHDA, CDR2 SQIVND (reference sequence). The CDR3 is made up of 15 amino acids. The ends lost 6 bases at V and 5 bases at J; junction bases unmatched: 11. CDR3 nucleotides: TGTGCCAGTAGAATTGGACAGGGCGGTTGGACTGAAGCTTTCTTT. It translates to CASRIGQGGWTEAFF.

The chain uses TRBV5-1 and TRBJ2-2, with 10 bases lining up with TRBD1. With 4 bases clipped from V and 1 base from J, the junction kept 4 bases outside the gene matches. Per the germline V gene, CDR1 is SGHRS and CDR2 is YFSETQ. The CDR3 contains 16 residues. In nucleotides, the CDR3 is TGCGCCAGCAGCGCCCGGGACAGGGGGAACACCGGGGAGCTGTTTTTT. Protein sequence: CASSARDRGNTGELFF.

The CDR3: CASTFSGTANTEAFF. The DNA of the CDR3 is TGTGCCAGTACTTTCTCCGGGACAGCAAACACTGAAGCTTTCTTT. The gene calls are TRBV19 and TRBJ1-1; 7 positions match TRBD1. The germline V gene has CDR1 LNHDA and CDR2 SQIVND (reference sequence). Trimming took 7 bases from V and 2 from J; bases not matched to a gene: 10. The CDR3 has 15 amino acids.

The genes are TRBV2 and TRBJ2-7; 7 positions match TRBD2. Germline V gene data show CDR1 as SNHLY and CDR2 as FYNNEI. The CDR3 runs 16 residues. The V segment lost 1 base and the J segment 7 bases; nucleotides outside the gene matches: 13. The CDR3, as DNA: TGTGCCAGCAGTGAAGTAGGCGGACTAGTCGCCGGAGAGCAGTACTTC. Its translation is CASSEVGGLVAGEQYF.

This chain uses TRBV18 with TRBJ1-1, with 9 positions matching TRBD1. The CDR3 is 15 residues long. Germline V gene sequence: CDR1 KGHSH, CDR2 LQKENI. V shed 6 bases, J shed 4 bases, and the junction held 9 bases outside the gene matches. CDR3 nucleotide sequence: TGTGCCAGCTCTCGGTTAGGACAGGGGATCACTGAAGCTTTCTTT. Its protein product is CASSRLGQGITEAFF.

The chain uses TRBV4-3 and TRBJ1-5; D is uncertain. CDR1 is LGHNA and CDR2 is YSLEER in the germline V gene. V was clipped by 0 bases and J by 0 bases, with 6 bases between them. The CDR3 has 15 residues. The CDR3 loop is CASSQDRSSNQPQHF. Here the CDR3 DNA reads TGCGCCAGCAGCCAAGATCGGAGTAGCAATCAGCCCCAGCATTTT.

V usage is TRBV5-4 and J usage is TRBJ2-1, with 12 bases that match TRBD2. V was pared by 2 bases and J by 4 bases, with 4 bases of the junction left unmatched. Germline V CDR1 and CDR2: SGHNT, YYREEE (reference sequence). There are 16 residues in the CDR3. The CDR3 nucleotides are TGTGCCAGCAGCTTCCTAGCGGGGGGGAATTACAATGAGCAGTTCTTC. It is translated as CASSFLAGGNYNEQFF.

This clone was detected a few times. The chain has TRBV6-5 and TRBJ1-1; D remains unclear. V lost 4 bases and J 0 bases, leaving 12 bases between the germline ends. This CDR3 is 15 amino acids long. The germline CDR1 and CDR2 sequences are MNHEY and SVGAGI. This CDR3 is CASSSTTDLNTEAFF. The CDR3 DNA reads TGTGCCAGCAGTTCCACGACTGATTTGAACACTGAAGCTTTCTTT.

The chain combines TRBV6-1 with TRBJ2-3; 9 bases match TRBD1. Germline V lookup: CDR1 MNHNS, CDR2 SASEGT. V was clipped by 5 bases and J by 0 bases; unmatched bases: 3. CDR3 length equals 15 residues. CDR3 protein: CASSTGGRSTDTQYF. The CDR3 DNA follows: TGTGCCAGCAGTACAGGGGGCCGTAGCACAGATACGCAGTATTTT.

With regard to this clone: At the DNA level, this CDR3 is encoded by other sequences in the same sample as well. The chain joins TRBV4-1 to TRBJ2-7; TRBD2 aligns across 13 bases. Germline V CDR1 and CDR2: MGHRA, YSYEKL. Unmatched junction bases numbered 5, after V lost 6 bases and J lost 0 bases. There are 16 residues in the CDR3. In DNA form, the CDR3 reads TGCGCCAGCAGTCCTCGGACTAGCGGGGGCTCCTACGAGCAGTACTTC. Translated: CASSPRTSGGSYEQYF.

CDR3 sequence: CAWSEEGRNTIYF. The CDR3 bases are TGTGCCTGGAGCGAGGAGGGACGAAACACCATATATTTT. The chain couples TRBV30 to TRBJ1-3; tentative D call: TRBD1 (5 bases). Trimming stripped 3 bases from V and 5 bases from J, with 11 bases between. Per the germline V gene, CDR1 is GTSNPN and CDR2 is SVGIG (reference sequence). The length of the CDR3 is 13 residues.

This chain links TRBV2 with TRBJ2-3; 8 bases fit TRBD1. V lost 7 bases, J lost 3 bases, and 12 bases stayed unmatched. The CDR3 contains 16 residues. CDR1 and CDR2 (germline): SNHLY, FYNNEI. CDR3 amino acids: CASNPSDRVRTDTQYF. CDR3 nucleotide sequence: TGTGCCAGCAACCCCTCGGACAGGGTTAGAACAGATACGCAGTATTTT.

The chain joins TRBV5-1 to TRBJ1-2; the match to TRBD1 covers 7 bases. The CDR3 is 13 residues long. J was trimmed by 6 bases and V by 5 bases; bases with no gene match: 7. The germline gives CDR1 SGHRS, CDR2 YFSETQ. CDR3 DNA: TGCGCCAGCAGAATCCGGGACAGTCATGGCTACACCTTC. This encodes CASRIRDSHGYTF.

The chain has TRBV7-2 and TRBJ2-5, with D maybe TRBD1 (5 bases). The V end was cut by 1 base, the J end by 1 base, with 7 bases between. The germline V gene encodes CDR1 SGHTA and CDR2 FQGNSA. CDR3 length: 14 amino acids. CDR3 amino acids: CASSLVRAQETQYF. CDR3 coding DNA: TGTGCCAGCAGCTTAGTCAGGGCCCAAGAGACCCAGTACTTC.

This clone has a single count. The genes are TRBV11-3 and TRBJ2-3; 8 bases fit TRBD2. The V segment lost 5 bases and the J segment 6 bases; nucleotides outside the gene matches: 7. Per germline, CDR1 SGHNT and CDR2 YENEEA. This CDR3 region has 14 residues. The CDR3 DNA follows: TGTGCCAGCAGCCGGGGGGGAAGGTCTGATACGCAGTATTTT. Its translation: CASSRGGRSDTQYF.

The V call is TRBV2, the J call TRBJ1-1, with D perhaps TRBD1 (6 bases). Trimming left V 6 bases short and J 2 bases short, with 13 bases between. The germline CDR1 and CDR2 sequences are SNHLY and FYNNEI. The CDR3 has 14 amino acids. In DNA, the CDR3 is TGTGCCAGCAGACCGGGACATGGAAACACTGAAGCTTTCTTT. Its translation: CASRPGHGNTEAFF.

The chain links TRBV7-2 to TRBJ2-3, with 9 bases matching TRBD2. This CDR3 region has 14 residues. V trimming: 5 bases; J trimming: 0 bases; junction bases outside the gene matches: 0. Germline values: CDR1 SGHTA, CDR2 FQGNSA. The DNA for the CDR3 is TGTGCCAGCAGCGCGGGGGGGAGCACAGATACGCAGTATTTT. Translation: CASSAGGSTDTQYF.

The V call is TRBV19, the J call TRBJ2-2; D perhaps matches TRBD1 (8 bases). V gave up 0 bases and J gave up 4 bases, with 18 bases separating them. CDR1 and CDR2 from the germline V gene are LNHDA and SQIVND (reference sequence). The CDR3 is made up of 18 amino acids. The CDR3 DNA sequence: TGTGCCAGTAGTATAGATGCTCCATACAGGGGGGGCACCGGGGAGCTGTTTTTT. Encoded protein: CASSIDAPYRGGTGELFF.